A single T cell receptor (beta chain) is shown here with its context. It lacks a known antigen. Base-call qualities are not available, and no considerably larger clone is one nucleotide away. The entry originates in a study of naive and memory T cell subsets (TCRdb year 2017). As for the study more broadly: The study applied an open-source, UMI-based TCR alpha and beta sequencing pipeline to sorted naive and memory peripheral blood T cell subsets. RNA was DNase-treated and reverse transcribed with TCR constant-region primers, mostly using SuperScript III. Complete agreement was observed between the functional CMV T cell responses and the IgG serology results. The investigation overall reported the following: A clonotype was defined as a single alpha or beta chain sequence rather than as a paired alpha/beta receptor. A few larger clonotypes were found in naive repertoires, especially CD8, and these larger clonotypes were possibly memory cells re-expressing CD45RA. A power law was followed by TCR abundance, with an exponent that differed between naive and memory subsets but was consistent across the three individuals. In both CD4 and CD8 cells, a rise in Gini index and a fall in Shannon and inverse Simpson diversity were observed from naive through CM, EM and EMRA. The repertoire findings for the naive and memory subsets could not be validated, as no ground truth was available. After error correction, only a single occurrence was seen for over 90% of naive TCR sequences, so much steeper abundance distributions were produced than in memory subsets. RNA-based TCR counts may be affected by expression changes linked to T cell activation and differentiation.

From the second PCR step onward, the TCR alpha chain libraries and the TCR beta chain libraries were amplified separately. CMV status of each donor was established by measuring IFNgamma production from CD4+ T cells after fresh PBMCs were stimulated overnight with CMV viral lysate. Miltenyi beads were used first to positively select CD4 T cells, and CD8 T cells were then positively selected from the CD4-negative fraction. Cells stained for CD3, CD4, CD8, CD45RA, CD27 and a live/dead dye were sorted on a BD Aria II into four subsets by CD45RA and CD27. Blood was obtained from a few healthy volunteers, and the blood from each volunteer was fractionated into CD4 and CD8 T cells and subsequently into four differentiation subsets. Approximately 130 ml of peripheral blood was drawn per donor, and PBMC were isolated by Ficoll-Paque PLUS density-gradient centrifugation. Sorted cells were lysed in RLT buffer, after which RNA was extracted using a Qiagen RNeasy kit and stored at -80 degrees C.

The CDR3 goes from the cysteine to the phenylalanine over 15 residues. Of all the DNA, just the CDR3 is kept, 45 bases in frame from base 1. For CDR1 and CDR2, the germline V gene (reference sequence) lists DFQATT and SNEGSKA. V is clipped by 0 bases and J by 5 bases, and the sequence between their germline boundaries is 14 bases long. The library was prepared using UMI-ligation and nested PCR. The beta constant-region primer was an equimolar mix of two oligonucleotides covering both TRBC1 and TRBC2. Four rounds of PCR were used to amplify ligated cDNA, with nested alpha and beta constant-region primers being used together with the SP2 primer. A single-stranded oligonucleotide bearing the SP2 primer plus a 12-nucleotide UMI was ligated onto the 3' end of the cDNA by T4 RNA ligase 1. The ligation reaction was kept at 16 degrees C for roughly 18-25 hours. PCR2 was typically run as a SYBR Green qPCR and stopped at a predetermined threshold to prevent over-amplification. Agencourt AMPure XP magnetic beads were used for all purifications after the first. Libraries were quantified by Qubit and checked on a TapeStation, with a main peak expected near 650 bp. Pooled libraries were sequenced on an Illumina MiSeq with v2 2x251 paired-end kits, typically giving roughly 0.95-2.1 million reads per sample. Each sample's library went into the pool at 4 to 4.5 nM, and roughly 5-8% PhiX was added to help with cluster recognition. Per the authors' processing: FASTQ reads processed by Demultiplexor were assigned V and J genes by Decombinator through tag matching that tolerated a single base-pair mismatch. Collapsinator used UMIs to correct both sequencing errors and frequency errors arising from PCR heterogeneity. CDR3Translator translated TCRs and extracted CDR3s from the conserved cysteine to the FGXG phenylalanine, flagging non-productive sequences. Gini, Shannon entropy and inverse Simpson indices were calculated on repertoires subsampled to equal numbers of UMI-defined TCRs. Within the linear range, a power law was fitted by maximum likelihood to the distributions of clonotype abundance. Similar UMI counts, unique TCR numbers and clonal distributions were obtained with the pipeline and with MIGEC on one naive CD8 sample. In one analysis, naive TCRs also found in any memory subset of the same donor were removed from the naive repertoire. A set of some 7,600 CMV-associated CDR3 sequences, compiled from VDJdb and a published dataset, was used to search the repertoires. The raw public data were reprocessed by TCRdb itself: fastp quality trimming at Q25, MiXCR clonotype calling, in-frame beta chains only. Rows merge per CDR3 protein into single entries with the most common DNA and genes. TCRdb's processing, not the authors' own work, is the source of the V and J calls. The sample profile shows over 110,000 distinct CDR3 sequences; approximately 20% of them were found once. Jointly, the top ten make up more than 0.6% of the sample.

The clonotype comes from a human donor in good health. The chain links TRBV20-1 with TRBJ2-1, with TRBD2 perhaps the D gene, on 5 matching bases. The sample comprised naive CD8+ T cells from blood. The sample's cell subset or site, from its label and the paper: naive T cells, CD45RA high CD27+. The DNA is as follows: TGCAGTGCTAGAGATGGCTGGACTGGAGACAATGAGCAGTTCTTC. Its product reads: CSARDGWTGDNEQFF.